The present T cell receptor beta chain was sequenced within a study of T cell responses to AZD1222 COVID-19 vaccine. Findings and limits, study-wide: Repertoires in all cases were sampled only once the peak T cell response had passed. The study reported that nearly half of spike-specific TCRs target unmutated variant regions.

In the case of this clone: The target antigen is unknown.

The method was immunoSEQ multiplex PCR; TCRdb's version includes in-frame clones alone and lacks a portion of them. This sample has fewer than 95,000 clones, with about 88% found just once. Germline CDR1 SGHNT, CDR2 YENEEA. Trimming removed 6 bases at V and 8 bases at J, with 14 bases between. The CDR3 extends over 13 amino acids. The sequenced sample was peripheral blood, obtained 28 days after the second AZD1222 dose. The sequence came from an adult who received the AZD1222 COVID-19 vaccine. This rearrangement joins TRBV11-3 to TRBJ2-1; D possibly corresponds to TRBD1 (6 bases). The CDR3 reads CASRGDRSYEQFF. As DNA, the CDR3 is TGTGCCAGCAGGGGTGACAGGTCCTATGAGCAGTTCTTC.